A selection of T cell receptor beta chains follows, all from one sample in a study of CD8 T cells in Susac syndrome. TCRdb redid the calling of the immunoSEQ multiplex PCR reads with MiXCR, one entry per CDR3 protein. Here the sample spans 100,000 to 150,000 distinct CDR3 sequences, roughly 93% being singletons. The sequenced sample was CD8+ T cells from PBMCs. All receptors derive from a human donor with multiple sclerosis. Each CDR3 is given with its conserved first and last residue. A D gene is named only where the DNA matches it firmly. The size of a clone is reported for some rows only, either as once, few or many, or as a class for expanded clones.

>NA|TRBJ1-2|NA|TRBV5-1
CASSEGNGYTF
TGCGCCAGCAGTGAGGGGAACGGCTACACCTTC
>NA|TRBJ2-1|TRBD2|TRBV12-3/TRBV12-4
CASRTSAKEQFF
TGTGCCAGCAGGACTAGCGCTAAAGAGCAGTTCTTC
>NA|TRBJ2-1|NA|TRBV7-9
CASSGNEQFF
TGTGCCAGCAGTGGCAATGAGCAGTTCTTC
>NA|TRBJ2-3|NA|TRBV6-2/TRBV6-3
CASSYGRVGQYF
TGTGCCAGCAGTTACGGGCGGGTTGGGCAGTATTTT
>NA|TRBJ2-7|NA|TRBV7-8
CASSLGTASGEQYF
TGTGCCAGCAGCTTAGGGACTGCCTCCGGGGAGCAGTACTTC
>NA|TRBJ1-5|TRBD1|TRBV4-1
CASSQDRQGPNLLSNQPQHF
TGCGCCAGCAGCCAGGATCGACAGGGCCCTAATCTCCTTAGCAATCAGCCCCAGCATTTT
>once|TRBJ2-3|NA|TRBV4-2
CASSQEVRDSTDTQYF
TGTGCCAGCAGCCAAGAGGTGCGGGATAGCACAGATACGCAGTATTTT
>NA|TRBJ2-2|NA|TRBV7-9
CASSLPTANTGELFF
TGTGCCAGCAGCCTACCGACGGCGAACACCGGGGAGCTGTTTTTT
>NA|TRBJ2-2|NA|TRBV6-5
CASSTGQNTGELFF
TGTGCCAGCAGTACAGGACAGAACACCGGGGAGCTGTTTTTT
>NA|TRBJ2-2|NA|TRBV5-4
CASRRDGSNTGELFF
TGTGCCAGCAGGCGGGACGGTTCGAACACCGGGGAGCTGTTTTTT
>NA|TRBJ2-3|TRBD1|TRBV30
CAWSPGTGGLTDTQYF
TGTGCCTGGAGTCCCGGGACAGGGGGACTCACAGATACGCAGTATTTT
>NA|TRBJ2-1|TRBD2|TRBV4-1
CASSLSRTSGGANEQFF
TGCGCCAGCAGCCTTAGCCGGACTAGCGGGGGGGCCAATGAGCAGTTCTTC
>NA|TRBJ2-7|TRBD2|TRBV3-1
CASSQDPRLAGAPYEQYF
TGTGCCAGCAGCCAAGATCCGAGACTAGCGGGGGCGCCCTACGAGCAGTACTTC
>NA|TRBJ2-3|TRBD2|TRBV3-1
CASSPAGGPADTQYF
TGTGCCAGCAGCCCTGCGGGGGGGCCGGCAGATACGCAGTATTTT
>NA|TRBJ2-2|NA|TRBV28
CASKDRTNTGELFF
TGTGCCAGCAAGGACAGAACGAACACCGGGGAGCTGTTTTTT
>NA|TRBJ2-3|NA|TRBV9
CASARGISTDTQYF
TGTGCCAGCGCCCGGGGGATTAGCACAGATACGCAGTATTTT
>NA|TRBJ2-5|NA|TRBV6-5
CASSVGLRQETQYF
TGTGCCAGCAGTGTGGGACTCCGACAAGAGACCCAGTACTTC
>NA|TRBJ2-2|TRBD2|TRBV7-2
CASSLELAGGQGTGELFF
TGTGCCAGCAGCTTAGAACTAGCGGGGGGCCAGGGAACCGGGGAGCTGTTTTTT
>NA|TRBJ2-1|TRBD1|TRBV13
CASSLAGGASNEQFF
TGTGCCAGCAGCTTGGCAGGGGGCGCGTCAAATGAGCAGTTCTTC
>few|TRBJ1-5|NA|TRBV27
CASSFNQPQHF
TGTGCCAGCAGTTTCAATCAGCCCCAGCATTTT
>NA|TRBJ2-5|NA|TRBV29-1
CSVDGTQETQYF
TGCAGCGTTGATGGGACCCAAGAGACCCAGTACTTC
>NA|TRBJ2-3|NA|TRBV30
CAWSVMSRDTQYF
TGTGCCTGGAGTGTAATGTCGAGAGATACGCAGTATTTT
>once|TRBJ2-1|NA|TRBV7-3
CASSLSGTYNEQFF
TGTGCCAGCAGCTTATCAGGGACCTACAATGAGCAGTTCTTC
>NA|TRBJ2-5|TRBD2|TRBV29-1
CSVEVGTSRKETQYF
TGCAGCGTTGAAGTGGGGACTAGCAGAAAAGAGACCCAGTACTTC
>NA|TRBJ2-7|NA|TRBV20-1
CSARDLTGYEQYF
TGCAGTGCTAGAGATCTAACGGGCTACGAGCAGTACTTC
>NA|TRBJ1-1|TRBD1|TRBV4-1
CASSQDDRGLTNTEAFF
TGCGCCAGCAGCCAAGACGACAGGGGGCTGACGAACACTGAAGCTTTCTTT
>NA|TRBJ2-1|NA|TRBV9
CASSVRNVGDNEQFF
TGTGCCAGCAGCGTAAGGAACGTGGGGGACAATGAGCAGTTCTTC
>few|TRBJ2-3|NA|TRBV3-1
CASRREGATDTQYF
TGTGCCAGCAGAAGGGAGGGGGCAACAGATACGCAGTATTTT
>few|TRBJ2-5|TRBD1|TRBV15
CATSRADRGQQETQYF
TGTGCCACCAGCAGAGCTGACAGGGGGCAGCAAGAGACCCAGTACTTC
>once|TRBJ2-5|NA|TRBV12-3/TRBV12-4
CASSFTETQYF
TGTGCCAGCAGTTTTACGGAGACCCAGTACTTC
>NA|TRBJ2-1|TRBD2|TRBV7-9
CASSLVLAGVDEQFF
TGTGCCAGCAGCCTGGTCCTAGCGGGAGTCGATGAGCAGTTCTTC